This TCR beta chain comes out of a study of cytomegalovirus exposure and HLA in healthy donors. Whole-study findings and limits: TCR beta sequences reportedly predicted most subjects' HLA-A and HLA-B alleles accurately. The study listed approximately 160 cytomegalovirus-associated TCR beta chains.

Germline V lookup: CDR1 MNHEY, CDR2 SVGAGI. Trimming pared 6 bases from V and 1 base from J, leaving 10 bases between. CDR3 length equals 13 residues. Details on this clone: The antigen is unknown.

A multiplex PCR was run with 60 Vbeta primers and 13 Jbeta primers. Methods used by the authors: Counted up in a later analysis, unique TCR beta chains came to 65 million to 100 million, with around 10 million shared. Produced via immunoSEQ multiplex PCR; TCRdb's table is partial and in-frame only. That table furnishes V, J and clone size, whereas the DNA furnished D and trimming. The sample lists under 200,000 clones, around 75% occurring once. The source of this sequence is a woman under 40 in good health and CMV-seronegative. Source material: PBMCs. The chain couples TRBV6-5 to TRBJ2-7, with a possible D match to TRBD2 (5 bases). The CDR3, as DNA: TGTGCCAGCAGGGCAGGACTTTCCTACGAGCAGTACTTC. This encodes CASRAGLSYEQYF.